This paragraph covers one TCR beta chain sequence. Original methodology: Reference gene primer amplification in the assay estimated nucleated cell counts. TCRdb's table, derived via immunoSEQ multiplex PCR, lists solely in-frame clones and lacks some. From that table come the V and J calls and clone size; the DNA was used to work out D and trimming. Among about 180,000 clones listed, 75% to 90% were seen once. This entry belongs to a study of blood T cell repertoires in COVID-19. CDR1 SGHRS and CDR2 YFSETQ come from the germline V gene. V was shortened by 6 bases and J by 2 bases, with 17 bases between the two germline ends. The CDR3 length is 15 residues.

This TCR derives from a woman aged 60-70 years with acute or convalescent COVID-19. The rearrangement links TRBV5-1 to TRBJ2-5, with D possibly matching TRBD1 (6 bases). Sequencing input: peripheral blood. This chain's CDR3 is CASTSQGTAQETQYF. The CDR3, as DNA: TGCGCCAGCACGTCTCAGGGGACGGCACAAGAGACCCAGTACTTC.